This is a list of T cell receptor beta chains from one sample in a study of beta chain features in type 1 diabetes. Assay used: immunoSEQ multiplex PCR; TCRdb lists only in-frame clones, some missing. This repertoire shows around 160,000 clones, around 8.6% found once; its top ten account for 0.45% to 0.55%. What was sequenced was central memory CD4+ T cells from blood. The source is a woman under 30 with type 1 diabetes. Both conserved end residues are part of each CDR3. The D gene is left open where the match is weak.

>TRBV28|-
CASSSPGHREDEQYF
>TRBV12-5|-
CASGLDRTGELFF
>TRBV18|-
CASSPGQPRNIQYF
>TRBV28|TRBD2
CASSRTGTSGVTDTQYF
>TRBV11-3|TRBD2
CASSSRLKREGRWSYNEQFF
>TRBV2|TRBD1
CASSPGQGRAGANVLTF
>TRBV27|TRBD2
CASNLAGGRGNEQFF
>TRBV27|TRBD2
CASSHRTSAGPGELFF
>TRBV11-3|-
CASSPTGDTQYF
>TRBV5-4|-
CASSLSDSGLAFF
>TRBV5-1|TRBD1
CASSLADRVGETQYF